This is a list of T cell receptor beta chains from one sample in a study of blood T cells in healthy people across ages. MiXCR, run by TCRdb on the 5' RACE reads, gives a single entry per CDR3 protein. Of some 1.5 million distinct CDR3 sequences listed, approximately 30% are singletons. Sequencing was carried out using blood. The receptors were gathered from a woman aged 25 to 39 in good health. Both conserved end residues are trimmed from each CDR3.

TRBV2	TRBJ2-1	ASSEALGGIEQF
TRBV9	TRBJ2-3	ASSGEAGSHKSQY
TRBV6-2/TRBV6-3	TRBJ2-3	ASTEIGGARDTQY
TRBV4-3	TRBJ1-1	ASSQDPGQVAEAF
TRBV12-3/TRBV12-4	TRBJ2-1	ASSWSCGTSYNEQF
TRBV7-9	TRBJ2-1	ASRAGTNEQF
TRBV3-1	TRBJ2-1	ASSRQSGHNNEQF
TRBV24-1	TRBJ2-5	ATGDEGTTRNEQY
TRBV5-1	TRBJ2-2	ASSSDGWTGELF
TRBV29-1	TRBJ2-5	SVLRRQETQY
TRBV20-1	TRBJ2-3	SEGGGTHGTQY
TRBV18	TRBJ2-1	ASSPYQSQTGDEQF
TRBV27	TRBJ2-6	AISLVAGANVLT
TRBV7-8	TRBJ2-3	ASSLGQGGGGITDTQY
TRBV3-1	TRBJ2-1	AGSPSRDNEQF
TRBV4-1	TRBJ2-7	ASSQVSGGYEQY
TRBV12-3/TRBV12-4	TRBJ2-6	ASSLAVGSPNSGANVLT
TRBV2	TRBJ2-2	ASREGVSPNTGELF